This T cell receptor (beta chain) was sequenced during a study of T cells in Graves' hyperthyroidism and ophthalmopathy. Overall study: Peripheral blood was drawn at first diagnosis, prior to all treatment. Whole-study results and caveats: Most thyroid-expanded clonotypes above 0.001 were also found in blood.

There were TCR beta CDR3 regions amplified from RNA transcripts. Primed by the HTBI set, a first-round RT-PCR was run on the TCR CDR3. TCRdb analysed the multiplex PCR reads with MiXCR anew, one entry per CDR3 protein. The sample holds under 400,000 distinct CDR3 sequences; 15% to 20% are singletons and the top ten take 15% to 18%. This clonotype was detected many times. The antigen is unknown. The germline V gene has CDR1 SEHNR and CDR2 FQNEAQ (reference sequence). The CDR3 has 13 residues. V was cut by 6 bases and J by 4 bases, with 12 bases left in between. The receptor was derived from a middle-aged woman with Graves' ophthalmopathy. The J gene is TRBJ1-2, the V gene TRBV7-9; D is uncertain. The specimen sequenced was blood. The CDR3, as DNA: TGTGCCAGCAGTCCCCCCCGTCTCTATGGCTACACCTTC. Encoded protein: CASSPPRLYGYTF. The full variable domain, completed using reference TRBV7-9 and TRBJ1-2, is DTGVSQNPRHKITKRGQNVTFRCDPISEHNRLYWYRQTLGQGPEFLTYFQNEAQLEKSRLLSDRFSAERPKGSFSTLEIQRTEQGDSAMYLCASSPPRLYGYTFGSGTRLTVV.